The 27 T cell receptor beta chains presented below share a single source sample, sequenced in a study of blood T cells in healthy people across ages. With a J-beta primer mix and a sample-barcoded 5' primer, a second PCR ran about 7 to 12 cycles. TCRdb re-called the 5' RACE reads through MiXCR, storing one row per CDR3 protein. The sample has about 1.6 million distinct CDR3 sequences, 30% to 40% seen once. Sequenced sample: blood. The receptors shown here come from a woman in her twenties or thirties in good health.

This clonotype was detected once. The genes are TRBV5-1 and TRBJ1-1; perhaps TRBD1 as D (6 bases). This CDR3 is 14 amino acids long. The V end was cut by 4 bases, the J end by 4 bases, with 14 bases between. Per the germline V gene, CDR1 is SGHRS and CDR2 is YFSETQ. The CDR3 sequence is CASSVSQGRTEAFF. In DNA form, the CDR3 reads TGCGCCAGCAGCGTGAGCCAGGGGCGCACTGAAGCTTTCTTT. The entire variable domain, with the rest obtained from reference TRBV5-1 and TRBJ1-1, is as follows: KAGVTQTPRYLIKTRGQQVTLSCSPISGHRSVSWYQQTPGQGLQFLFEYFSETQRNKGNFPGRFSGRQFSNSRSEMNVSTLELGDSALYLCASSVSQGRTEAFFGQGTRLTVV.

This clonotype was seen only a few times. The chain recombines TRBV6-5 with TRBJ2-5, with TRBD2 as a possible D gene (6 bases). V was shortened by 0 bases and J by 5 bases, with 25 bases between the two germline ends. The CDR3 runs to 19 residues. Germline CDR1 and CDR2: MNHEY and SVGAGI. CDR3 bases: TGTGCCAGCAGTTACTCGAATTCGCGGAAGTCCGGGGGTAGGGAGACCCAGTACTTC. This encodes CASSYSNSRKSGGRETQYF.

The table lists this clonotype with a few counts. The gene calls are TRBV2 and TRBJ2-7, with D tentatively TRBD1 or TRBD2 (6 bases each). The V and J ends lost 6 bases and 5 bases respectively, with 11 bases between them. The CDR3 has 12 residues. The germline V gene has CDR1 SNHLY and CDR2 FYNNEI. CDR3 in amino acids: CASSVGGNEQYF. As DNA, the CDR3 is TGTGCCAGCAGCGTAGGGGGGAACGAGCAGTACTTC.

This clonotype was picked up a small number of times. This rearrangement joins TRBV20-1 to TRBJ2-7; D gene unclear. There are 13 residues in the CDR3. With 0 bases removed from V and 0 bases from J, the gap between germline ends came to 6 bases. The germline gives CDR1 DFQATT, CDR2 SNEGSKA (reference sequence). The CDR3 is CSARDPISYEQYF. CDR3 nucleotide sequence: TGCAGTGCTAGAGATCCGATCTCCTACGAGCAGTACTTC.

This clonotype was seen a few times. The chain is built from TRBV7-8 and TRBJ2-7, with 9 bases that match TRBD2. Losses at the gene ends were 2 bases for V and 4 bases for J; bases not matched to a gene: 3. CDR1 is SGHVS and CDR2 is FQNEAQ in the germline V gene. The CDR3 runs 14 residues. In nucleotides, the CDR3 is TGTGCCAGCAGCTTAAGGCGGGGGGGGTACGAGCAGTACTTC. Translating it yields CASSLRRGGYEQYF. Together with reference TRBV7-8 and TRBJ2-7, the CDR3 gives the full variable domain: GAGVSQSPRYKVAKRGQDVALRCDPISGHVSLFWYQQALGQGPEFLTYFQNEAQLDKSGLPSDRFFAERPEGSVSTLKIQRTQQEDSAVYLCASSLRRGGYEQYFGPGTRLTVT.

This chain links TRBV7-9 with TRBJ1-1; 9 nucleotides line up with TRBD1. This CDR3 comprises 13 residues. Germline V CDR1 and CDR2: SEHNR, FQNEAQ (reference sequence). The junction had 5 bases not matched to a gene; V was cut back by 2 bases and J by 10 bases. The CDR3 sequence is CASSLPGGQGAFF. Written as DNA, the CDR3 is TGTGCCAGCAGCTTACCCGGGGGACAGGGAGCTTTCTTT. Using reference TRBV7-9 and TRBJ1-1 for the parts outside the CDR3, the full variable domain is DTGVSQNPRHKITKRGQNVTFRCDPISEHNRLYWYRQTLGQGPEFLTYFQNEAQLEKSRLLSDRFSAERPKGSFSTLEIQRTEQGDSAMYLCASSLPGGQGAFFGQGTRLTVV.

The V call is TRBV6-1, the J call TRBJ1-5; weak D call: TRBD1 (6 bases). The V gene's germline CDR1 is MNHNS and CDR2 SASEGT. The CDR3 length is 14 residues. Trimming removed 10 bases at V and 6 bases at J, with 19 bases between. The CDR3, as DNA: TGTGCCACGGGGCTCAGGGGCGGTGGTCAGCCCCAGCATTTT. Its protein product is CATGLRGGGQPQHF.

The chain is built from TRBV3-1 and TRBJ1-1; no firm D call. The CDR3 runs 14 residues. Trimming removed 1 base from V and 5 bases from J, with 11 bases in between. Germline loops: CDR1 LGHDT, CDR2 YNNKEL (reference sequence). CDR3 DNA sequence: TGTGCCAGCAGCCAAGTGGGCGGCGGGACTGAAGCTTTCTTT. This encodes CASSQVGGGTEAFF.

This clonotype occurred a few times. The chain employs TRBV6-1 and TRBJ1-2, with D possibly TRBD1 on 5 matching bases. CDR1 is MNHNS and CDR2 is SASEGT in the germline V gene. Trimming pared 2 bases from V and 0 bases from J, leaving 13 bases between. The CDR3 has 16 amino acids. CDR3 sequence reads: CASSEKERDPNYGYTF. The CDR3 coding sequence is TGTGCCAGCAGTGAAAAAGAAAGGGACCCTAACTATGGCTACACCTTC.

The J gene is TRBJ2-5, the V gene TRBV11-2; 16 bases fit TRBD2. Per the germline V gene, CDR1 is SGHAT and CDR2 is FQNNGV. This CDR3 has 15 residues. Trimming cost V 4 bases and J 7 bases; bases outside gene matches: 3. CDR3 in amino acids: CASSSGTSGGGTQYF. CDR3 bases: TGTGCCAGCAGCTCGGGGACTAGCGGGGGGGGGACCCAGTACTTC.

This clonotype was counted between two and nine times. The chain recombines TRBV12-3 or TRBV12-4 with TRBJ2-3, with 11 bases lining up with TRBD2. This CDR3 region has 15 residues. The junction had 3 bases not matched to a gene; V was cut back by 7 bases and J by 0 bases. The CDR3 is CASTGLAGSTDTQYF. The CDR3 DNA sequence: TGTGCCAGCACCGGACTAGCGGGTAGCACAGATACGCAGTATTTT.

This clonotype appeared a single time. The chain carries TRBV12-3 or TRBV12-4 and TRBJ2-7; 15 bases map to TRBD2. J gave up 5 bases and V 3 bases, and 14 bases lay outside the gene matches. The CDR3 loop spans 19 amino acids. The CDR3 protein is CASSFGKGLAGGSLHEQYF. The CDR3 DNA reads as TGTGCCAGCAGTTTCGGGAAGGGACTAGCGGGGGGTTCCCTCCACGAGCAGTACTTC.

This clonotype was detected a few times. The rearrangement links TRBV9 to TRBJ2-7; TRBD2 aligns across 10 bases. Germline CDR1 reads SGDLS; CDR2 reads YYNGEE. This CDR3 is built from 14 residues. J was trimmed by 5 bases and V by 5 bases; bases with no gene match: 7. The CDR3 region has the DNA TGTGCCAGCAGTCGAGGGGGGACTAGCGACGAGCAGTACTTC. It is translated as CASSRGGTSDEQYF.

There are a few counts of this clonotype. The chain recombines TRBV7-3 with TRBJ2-1; TRBD1 or TRBD2 may be the D gene (5 bases each). V shed 4 bases and J shed 3 bases, with 16 bases lying between them. Germline V gene data show CDR1 as SGHTA and CDR2 as FQGTGA. This CDR3 spans 16 amino acids. The DNA for the CDR3 is TGTGCCAGCAGCTGGGGATCAGGGACCTACTACAATGAGCAGTTCTTC. Amino acid sequence: CASSWGSGTYYNEQFF.

This clonotype was picked up a small number of times. The genes are TRBV6-1 and TRBJ2-7, with 9 bases identical to TRBD2. The end of the DNA fits TRBJ2-5 better, so the J call may be wrong. CDR1 MNHNS and CDR2 SASEGT come from the germline V gene. The CDR3 loop spans 16 amino acids. The CDR3 region has the DNA TGTGCCAGCATCCCGGCGGGAGGGCCCCTTTTGAAGACCCAGTACTTC. It codes for CASIPAGGPLLKTQYF.

This chain links TRBV7-9 with TRBJ1-2; D is unresolved. Germline CDR1 reads SEHNR; CDR2 reads FQNEAQ (reference sequence). V was cut by 5 bases and J by 8 bases, with 18 bases left in between. The CDR3 covers 14 residues. The CDR3 nucleotides are TGTGCCAGCAGCCCAAACAGTAACACGGGAGGCTACACCTTC. Translating gives CASSPNSNTGGYTF.

This clonotype was found a few times. This chain connects TRBV5-1 to TRBJ2-1, with D possibly TRBD1 on 5 matching bases. This CDR3 is 15 amino acids long. Germline values: CDR1 SGHRS, CDR2 YFSETQ. Trimming shortened V by 4 bases and J by 3 bases, and 14 bases separated the two germline ends. This CDR3 reads CASSIDSRIYNEQFF. DNA of the CDR3: TGCGCCAGCAGCATAGACAGTCGGATCTACAATGAGCAGTTCTTC.

The table lists this clonotype with a few counts. One junction end disagrees with the germline gene, perhaps due to a read error. V and J are TRBV6-2 or TRBV6-3 and TRBJ1-1; a weak D match, TRBD1 (6 bases). Germline-derived CDR1 and CDR2 are MNHEY and SVGEGT. This CDR3 spans 15 amino acids. The CDR3 loop reads CASITQGVMNTEAFF. CDR3 in DNA: TGTGCCAGCATCACACAGGGCGTGATGAACACAGAAGCTTTCTTT.

This clonotype was observed at least ten times. This sequence joins TRBV29-1 and TRBJ2-3, with 7 nucleotides matching TRBD1. There are 13 residues in the CDR3. J was trimmed by 2 bases and V by 6 bases; bases with no gene match: 5. CDR1 is SQVTM, CDR2 ANQGSEA, per germline. In DNA form, the CDR3 reads TGCAGCGTCAGGACAGGCCCCACAGATACGCAGTATTTT. It is translated as CSVRTGPTDTQYF.

The CDR3 DNA reads as TGTGCCAGCAGTTTATCTTACGGACAGGGCTACGAGCAGTACTTC. Protein product: CASSLSYGQGYEQYF. This chain joins TRBV27 and TRBJ2-7; 8 bases agree with TRBD1. Germline CDR1 is MNHEY and CDR2 is SMNVEV (reference sequence). The CDR3 contains 15 residues. V lost 0 bases to trimming and J lost 3 bases; unmatched junction nucleotides: 4.

This clonotype was found a few times. This sequence joins TRBV20-1 and TRBJ2-5; no clear D gene. V was pared by 4 bases and J by 0 bases, with 18 bases between. The germline gives CDR1 DFQATT, CDR2 SNEGSKA (reference sequence). This CDR3 region has 16 residues. DNA of the CDR3: TGCAGTGCTAAAGACCTCCTCGGACGGGACCAAGAGACCCAGTACTTC. Its translation: CSAKDLLGRDQETQYF.

This clonotype came up many times. The J gene is TRBJ2-7, the V gene TRBV5-6; 10 bases are a match to TRBD1. CDR1 is SGHDT, CDR2 YYEEEE, per germline. The CDR3 loop spans 14 amino acids. With 3 bases clipped from V and 6 bases from J, the junction kept 6 bases outside the gene matches. The CDR3 region has the DNA TGTGCCAGCAGCTCCGGGACAGGGGTCGGCGAGCAGTACTTC. Amino acids: CASSSGTGVGEQYF. Full variable domain (remainder filled in from reference TRBV5-6 and TRBJ2-7): DAGVTQSPTHLIKTRGQQVTLRCSPKSGHDTVSWYQQALGQGPQFIFQYYEEEERQRGNFPDRFSGHQFPNYSSELNVNALLLGDSALYLCASSSGTGVGEQYFGPGTRLTVT.

The rearrangement uses TRBV5-5 and TRBJ1-2, with TRBD1 matching over 10 bases. The CDR3 consists of 16 residues. Trimming at V came to 6 bases and at J to 5 bases, leaving 13 bases not matched to a gene. From germline, CDR1 is SGHKS and CDR2 YYEKEE (reference sequence). The CDR3: CASTRTGGETGYGYTF. The CDR3 DNA follows: TGTGCCAGCACCCGGACAGGGGGGGAGACCGGTTATGGCTACACCTTC.

The J gene is TRBJ1-2, the V gene TRBV30; D is unclear. CDR3 size: 12 residues. Germline V CDR1 and CDR2: GTSNPN, SVGIG (reference sequence). Trimming removed 1 base from V and 3 bases from J, with 6 bases in between. CDR3 sequence: CAWSASHYGYTF. Here the CDR3 DNA reads TGTGCCTGGAGTGCAAGCCACTATGGCTACACCTTC.

The table lists this clonotype with a few counts. The rearrangement links TRBV7-2 to TRBJ2-3, with D possibly matching TRBD2 (5 bases). This CDR3 contains 15 residues. Germline lookup yields CDR1 SGHTA and CDR2 FQGNSA. V was shortened by 2 bases and J by 2 bases, with 11 bases between the two germline ends. The CDR3 loop reads CASSLSLADTDTQYF. The CDR3 DNA reads TGTGCCAGCAGCTTATCCCTAGCAGACACAGATACGCAGTATTTT.

This clonotype occurred a few times. The V and J genes are TRBV10-3 and TRBJ2-7, with a possible D match to TRBD2 (7 bases). V dropped 11 bases and J dropped 3 bases, with 23 bases sitting between them. The CDR3 is 15 residues long. Germline CDR1 reads ENHRY; CDR2 reads SYGVKD. CDR3 region: CAACPLAGAHYEQYF. The CDR3 DNA is TGTGCCGCCTGCCCCCTCGCGGGGGCCCACTACGAGCAGTACTTC.

This clonotype turned up a few times. This sequence joins TRBV6-1 and TRBJ1-5, with a weak D call TRBD1 (5 bases). Trimming removed 4 bases at V and 6 bases at J, with 10 bases between. The CDR3 contains 13 residues. Germline CDR1 reads MNHNS; CDR2 reads SASEGT. CDR3 nucleotide sequence: TGTGCCAGCAGTGGCCGGGACGGTCAGCCCCAGCATTTT. Residues: CASSGRDGQPQHF.